These 12 T cell receptor beta chains share one sample of origin, sequenced in a study of OX40 agonist ivuxolimab in advanced cancers. Profiled with immunoSEQ multiplex PCR; TCRdb holds only in-frame clones, not every one. The sample consists of roughly 64,000 clones, roughly four fifths of them appearing once. The sample here was CD4+ or CD8+ T cells sorted from blood, taken in a trial of the OX40 agonist ivuxolimab. The origin of the receptors is an adult with an advanced solid tumor such as melanoma, head and neck, liver or kidney cancer.

The gene calls are TRBV15 and TRBJ1-1, with no clear D. CDR3 length: 14 amino acids. Germline V gene sequence: CDR1 LNHNV, CDR2 YYDKDF (reference sequence). Trimming removed 8 bases from V and 1 base from J, with 14 bases in between. Here the CDR3 reads CATSLPRTNTEAFF. The CDR3, as DNA: TGTGCCACCTCACTCCCCCGGACGAACACTGAAGCTTTCTTT.

The rearrangement uses TRBV4-1 and TRBJ1-2; D ambiguous. The germline CDR1 and CDR2 sequences are MGHRA and YSYEKL. V was clipped by 1 base and J by 5 bases, with 14 bases between them. The CDR3 spans 15 residues. DNA for the CDR3: TGCGCCAGCAGCCAAGGCGGTGGGCTTGGATATGGCTACACCTTC. It encodes CASSQGGGLGYGYTF.

This clone was recorded a few times. This chain uses TRBV4-2 with TRBJ1-4; TRBD1 matches 7 bases. CDR1 and CDR2 from the germline V gene are LGHNA and YNFKEQ. The CDR3 contains 17 residues. After removal of 1 base from V and 4 bases from J, the junction contained 9 bases not matched to a gene. In DNA, the CDR3 is TGTGCCAGCAGCCAAGTAGGTGCCAGACAGGGTAATGAAAAACTGTTTTTT. Its protein is CASSQVGARQGNEKLFF.

V gene TRBV19 combines with J gene TRBJ2-7; the match to TRBD1 covers 7 bases. Trimming cost V 6 bases and J 3 bases; bases outside gene matches: 2. Germline V CDR1 and CDR2: LNHDA, SQIVND (reference sequence). The CDR3 length is 12 residues. CDR3 coding DNA: TGTGCCAGTAGGAGACAGGGCTACGAGCAGTACTTC. This sequence encodes CASRRQGYEQYF.

The genes are TRBV18 and TRBJ1-5; TRBD1 aligns across 9 bases. The V segment lost 2 bases and the J segment 9 bases; nucleotides outside the gene matches: 11. CDR3 length equals 16 residues. The V gene's germline CDR1 is KGHSH and CDR2 LQKENI. The CDR3 region has the DNA TGTGCCAGCTCACCAGTTGGACAGGGGCGGGGTTCGCCCCAGCATTTT. Amino acids: CASSPVGQGRGSPQHF.

The chain recombines TRBV30 with TRBJ2-5, with 7 bases matching TRBD2. Germline loops: CDR1 GTSNPN, CDR2 SVGIG (reference sequence). The junction had 6 bases not matched to a gene; V was cut back by 0 bases and J by 2 bases. This CDR3 is built from 15 residues. CDR3 nucleotides: TGTGCCTGGAGTGTGGGAGGGGTTGGGCAAGAGACCCAGTACTTC. This translates into CAWSVGGVGQETQYF.

The chain uses TRBV6-5 and TRBJ1-5; D gene unclear. CDR3 length: 15 residues. V lost 7 bases and J 0 bases, leaving 13 bases between the germline ends. The germline CDR1 and CDR2 sequences are MNHEY and SVGAGI. The CDR3 nucleotides are TGTGCCAGCATTTTCAGCAGAAGTAGCAATCAGCCCCAGCATTTT. Translation: CASIFSRSSNQPQHF.

The chain is built from TRBV4-2 and TRBJ2-3; no clear D gene. This CDR3 is 15 amino acids long. V was clipped by 5 bases and J by 5 bases, with 17 bases between them. Per the germline V gene, CDR1 is LGHNA and CDR2 is YNFKEQ. The CDR3 DNA reads TGTGCCAGCAGCTCGGACGGCGCCATGGAAGATACGCAGTATTTT. Translated: CASSSDGAMEDTQYF.

The CDR3: CASSLRGQMNTEAFF. In nucleotides, the CDR3 is TGTGCCAGCAGCTTACGGGGCCAGATGAACACTGAAGCTTTCTTT. V and J are TRBV5-4 and TRBJ1-1, with D maybe TRBD1 (5 bases). There are 15 residues in the CDR3. Trimming cost V 2 bases and J 0 bases, with 11 bases left between them. In germline, CDR1 is SGHNT, CDR2 YYREEE (reference sequence).

This clone was seen only a few times. The chain couples TRBV6-1 to TRBJ1-1, with TRBD1 as a possible D gene (5 bases). Germline V lookup: CDR1 MNHNS, CDR2 SASEGT. This CDR3 has 16 residues. V shed 2 bases and J shed 0 bases, with 13 bases lying between them. The CDR3 nucleotides are TGTGCCAGCAGTGAATCGAGGGGCGGAATGAACACTGAAGCTTTCTTT. Translating it yields CASSESRGGMNTEAFF.

The CDR3 reads CASSLWDRQETQYF. The CDR3 DNA is TGTGCCAGCAGCTTGTGGGACAGACAAGAGACCCAGTACTTC. The gene calls are TRBV5-6 and TRBJ2-5, with 7 bases that match TRBD1. The germline V gene has CDR1 SGHDT and CDR2 YYEEEE. V lost 1 base to trimming and J lost 2 bases; unmatched junction nucleotides: 2. The CDR3 runs to 14 residues.

The rearrangement uses TRBV28 and TRBJ1-2, with D possibly matching TRBD1 (6 bases). Germline values: CDR1 MDHEN, CDR2 SYDVKM. CDR3 length: 13 residues. Trimming cost V 1 base and J 7 bases, with 10 bases left between them. CDR3 nucleotide sequence: TGTGCCAGCAGTTTATTCGCGGGGGCTGGCTACACCTTC. Its translation: CASSLFAGAGYTF.